The rows below give T cell receptor beta chains drawn from one sample of a study of blood T cell repertoires in COVID-19. Produced via immunoSEQ multiplex PCR; TCRdb's table is partial and in-frame only. The sample shows about 100,000 clones, 90% to 95% of them seen only once. What was sequenced was peripheral blood. These receptors came from a man aged 50-59 years with active COVID-19. CDR3s include the opening cysteine and the closing phenylalanine or tryptophan. Fields, in order: V gene, clone size, D gene, J gene, CDR3 DNA, CDR3 protein. The D gene is left open where the match is weak. Only some rows state a clone size, as once, few, many or a class for expanded clones.

TRBV9	-	-	TRBJ2-2	TGTGCCAGCAGCGAGGGACTCACCACCGGGGAGCTGTTTTTT	CASSEGLTTGELFF
TRBV2	-	-	TRBJ1-2	TGTGCCAGCAGTGTATTGGGTCCTTCTAGCGGCTACACCTTC	CASSVLGPSSGYTF
TRBV30	-	-	TRBJ1-2	TGTGCCTGGACTTCGGGATCCTATGGCTACACCTTC	CAWTSGSYGYTF
TRBV29-1	once	-	TRBJ2-1	TGCAGCGTTGAAGGGCAGGGCTCCTACAATGAGCAGTTCTTC	CSVEGQGSYNEQFF
TRBV19	-	TRBD1	TRBJ1-4	TGTGCCAGTAGTCAGACAGGGGCCGCGGGCAGCGAAAAACTGTTTTTT	CASSQTGAAGSEKLFF
TRBV7-9	-	-	TRBJ1-4	TGTGCCAGCAGCTTGCACCTGGGGGGTTCTAATGAAAAACTGTTTTTT	CASSLHLGGSNEKLFF
TRBV30	-	-	TRBJ1-6	TGTGCCTGGAGTGTACGGGGAACGGGGGGCAATTCACCCCTCCACTTT	CAWSVRGTGGNSPLHF
TRBV4-1	-	-	TRBJ1-3	TGCGCCAGCAGCCAAGTCGAGGGAAACACCATATATTTT	CASSQVEGNTIYF
TRBV6-5	-	TRBD1	TRBJ2-1	TGTGCCAGCAGTACCCGGGACAGGTATTACAATGAGCAGTTCTTC	CASSTRDRYYNEQFF
TRBV6-2/TRBV6-3	-	TRBD1	TRBJ1-1	TGTGCCAGCAGCCGGACAGGTCGAAAACCTGAAGCTTTCTTT	CASSRTGRKPEAFF
TRBV3-1/TRBV3-2	-	-	TRBJ2-2	TGTGCCAGCAGCCCCCCTGGAGGGGGCGACACCGGGGAGCTGTTTTTT	CASSPPGGGDTGELFF
TRBV5-4	-	-	TRBJ2-5	TGTGCCAGCAGCTTGGCGGGAGATCCAGGGACCCAGTACTTC	CASSLAGDPGTQYF
TRBV5-4	-	-	TRBJ2-1	TGTGCCAGCAGCTTGCCGGGGGGCCCCTCCAATGAGCAGTTCTTC	CASSLPGGPSNEQFF
TRBV2	-	-	TRBJ1-2	TGTGCCAGCAGTGCTGCCAGGGGACACTATGGCTACACCTTC	CASSAARGHYGYTF
TRBV7-9	-	-	TRBJ2-1	TGTGCCAGCAGCGCCCGGACAGCCCAGAATGAGCAGTTCTTC	CASSARTAQNEQFF
TRBV19	once	-	TRBJ1-2	TGTGCCAGTAGTATAGTTACCCAACAGAACTATGGCTACACCTTC	CASSIVTQQNYGYTF
TRBV2	-	-	TRBJ1-1	TGTGCCAGCAGTGACAGACTAAACACTGAAGCTTTCTTT	CASSDRLNTEAFF
TRBV6-5	-	TRBD2	TRBJ2-1	TGTGCCAGCAGCCTACGGGGTAGCGGGAGGGTTGAGCAGTTCTTC	CASSLRGSGRVEQFF
TRBV18	-	TRBD1	TRBJ2-7	TGTGCCAGCTCTCCTGAGACAGGGGCCTCCGAGCAGTACTTC	CASSPETGASEQYF
TRBV7-8	-	-	TRBJ2-3	TGTGCCAGCAGCCCCGGAGTGTTGACTAAGCGGGGCACAGATACGCAGTATTTT	CASSPGVLTKRGTDTQYF
TRBV10-3	-	-	TRBJ2-3	TGTGCCAACGGAAGAGGTAGCACAGATACGCAGTATTTT	CANGRGSTDTQYF
TRBV19	once	TRBD1	TRBJ1-6	TGTGCCAGTAGTATCGAAGCAGGGGGCGGGTATTCACCCCTCCACTTT	CASSIEAGGGYSPLHF
TRBV2	-	-	TRBJ1-3	TGTGCCAGCAGCCTTTCTGGAAACACCATATATTTT	CASSLSGNTIYF
TRBV6-5	-	-	TRBJ1-3	TGTGCCAGCAGCCCCTCTGTCTCTGGAAACACCATATATTTT	CASSPSVSGNTIYF
TRBV5-1	-	-	TRBJ1-1	TGCGCCAGCAGCCCCTGGGGGGGGAGTTCGTACACTGAAGCTTTCTTT	CASSPWGGSSYTEAFF
TRBV5-1	-	TRBD2	TRBJ2-1	TGCGCCAGCAGCTTGGAGGGTAGCGGGAGGGCCTCGAATGAGCAGTTCTTC	CASSLEGSGRASNEQFF
TRBV14	-	TRBD2	TRBJ2-1	TGTGCCAGCAGCCATGATGGACTAGTGGGGTACAATGAGCAGTTCTTC	CASSHDGLVGYNEQFF